The next 25 T cell receptor beta chains were all read from a single sample in a study of blood T cells in healthy people across ages (dated by TCRdb to the mid-2010s). Libraries came from 5' RACE. The instrument was an Illumina HiSeq 2500. A second about 7 to 11 cycle PCR used a sample-barcoded 5' primer and a J-beta primer mix. TCRdb applied fastp at Q25 and MiXCR to the public reads, then kept only in-frame beta chains. Every distinct CDR3 protein forms one entry, paired with its most common genes and DNA. The sample records 980,000 or so distinct CDR3 sequences, 40% to 60% of which are singletons. The ten largest clones take up about an eighth of the sample. Source material: blood. These receptors were taken from a man younger than 40 in good health.

This clonotype was recorded at least ten times. The CDR3 DNA reads TGCGCCAGCAGCCAAGGGACAGGGGTGAATGAGCAGTTCTTC. Amino acid sequence: CASSQGTGVNEQFF. This chain uses TRBV4-1 with TRBJ2-1, with 9 bases lining up with TRBD1. The CDR3 loop spans 14 amino acids. The V gene end was trimmed by 1 base and the J gene end by 7 bases; junction bases not matched to a gene: 2. Germline assignment: CDR1 MGHRA and CDR2 YSYEKL.

At least ten counts were recorded for this clonotype. CDR3 DNA sequence: TGCGCCAGCAGCCAAGCAGGGCAAAGCTCCTACGAGCAGTACTTC. Its protein product is CASSQAGQSSYEQYF. This rearrangement joins TRBV4-3 to TRBJ2-7; possible D gene TRBD1, 5 bases. Trimming pared 1 base from V and 0 bases from J, leaving 10 bases between. This CDR3 is built from 15 residues. The germline V gene has CDR1 LGHNA and CDR2 YSLEER.

The rearrangement links TRBV7-2 to TRBJ2-1; 13 nucleotides agree with TRBD2. CDR1 is SGHTA, CDR2 FQGNSA, per germline. V lost 5 bases to trimming and J lost 7 bases; unmatched junction nucleotides: 8. The CDR3 loop spans 16 amino acids. CDR3: CASSVLAGGPGNEQFF. The CDR3 DNA reads TGTGCCAGCAGCGTACTAGCGGGGGGGCCTGGGAATGAGCAGTTCTTC.

As regards this clonotype: At one of its ends the junction is not consistent with the germline gene, which may arise from a read error. This rearrangement joins TRBV18 to TRBJ1-2; TRBD1 aligns across 7 bases. CDR3 length: 15 amino acids. Looked up from germline, CDR1 is KGHSH and CDR2 is LQKENI. The CDR3 nucleotides read TGTGCCAGCCCACCTACAGGGGCCCCGGGCTATGGCTACACCTTC. This sequence encodes CASPPTGAPGYGYTF.

This sequence joins TRBV27 and TRBJ1-1, with D possibly being TRBD1 (5 bases). Germline assignment: CDR1 MNHEY and CDR2 SMNVEV (reference sequence). Trimming took off 6 bases at V and 2 bases at J, with 19 bases between the two ends. There are 16 residues in the CDR3. Here the CDR3 DNA reads TGTGCCAGCAGCGAACTCCGAGGGGCCTCCAACACTGAAGCTTTCTTT. Protein sequence: CASSELRGASNTEAFF.

The chain combines TRBV5-1 with TRBJ2-1; 9 bases map to TRBD2. The CDR3 loop spans 16 amino acids. Germline V lookup: CDR1 SGHRS, CDR2 YFSETQ. The V gene end was trimmed by 4 bases and the J gene end by 5 bases; junction bases not matched to a gene: 10. The CDR3 DNA is TGCGCCAGCAGCCAGGGTTTAGCGGGGGTGAACAATGAGCAGTTCTTC. It yields the protein CASSQGLAGVNNEQFF.

The table lists this clonotype with many counts. The V gene is TRBV7-2, the J gene TRBJ2-1; 7 bases agree with TRBD2. With 5 bases clipped from V and 8 bases from J, the junction kept 9 bases outside the gene matches. The V gene's germline CDR1 is SGHTA and CDR2 FQGNSA. This CDR3 contains 14 residues. The CDR3 sequence is CASSQATGGHEQFF. CDR3 nucleotide sequence: TGTGCCAGCAGCCAGGCTACGGGAGGCCATGAGCAGTTCTTC.

The CDR3 sequence: CASSEYIPRAGSEKLFF. The CDR3 DNA follows: TGTGCCAGCAGTGAATATATCCCAAGGGCAGGAAGTGAAAAACTGTTTTTT. The rearrangement uses TRBV25-1 and TRBJ1-4; D remains ambiguous. The CDR3 spans 17 residues. Trimming left V 0 bases short and J 7 bases short, with 18 bases between. Germline V gene data show CDR1 as MGHDK and CDR2 as SYGVNS.

This chain connects TRBV9 to TRBJ1-2; D perhaps matches TRBD1 (6 bases). CDR1 and CDR2 from the germline V gene are SGDLS and YYNGEE. This CDR3 spans 15 amino acids. Between the trimmed V and J ends, which lost 1 base and 2 bases, there was a span of 12 bases. In DNA form, the CDR3 reads TGTGCCAGCAGCGTACACCAGGGGCAAAACTATGGCTACACCTTC. Translating it yields CASSVHQGQNYGYTF.

The V gene is TRBV3-1, the J gene TRBJ1-1; TRBD1 aligns across 7 bases. Germline V gene sequence: CDR1 LGHDT, CDR2 YNNKEL (reference sequence). J gave up 5 bases and V 3 bases, and 3 bases lay outside the gene matches. CDR3 size: 13 residues. The CDR3, as DNA: TGTGCCAGCAGCCAGGGACAGCCGACTGAAGCTTTCTTT. It specifies CASSQGQPTEAFF.

The V gene is TRBV6-5, the J gene TRBJ2-1; TRBD2 is a possible D gene (7 bases). The end of the DNA aligns better with TRBJ2-7, so the J call may be wrong. Germline V gene data show CDR1 as MNHEY and CDR2 as SVGAGI. This CDR3 is 15 amino acids long. The CDR3 DNA reads as TGTGCCAGCAGTTACTCGGGGGGGCAGTACAATGAGCAGTACTTC. Its translation is CASSYSGGQYNEQYF.

This chain connects TRBV12-3 or TRBV12-4 to TRBJ2-3; 10 bases line up with TRBD2. The CDR3 is 20 amino acids. Trimming took 5 bases from V and 0 from J; bases not matched to a gene: 17. The CDR3 here is CASSDPGLAGARRSTDTQYF. The DNA of the CDR3 is TGTGCCAGCAGTGACCCGGGGCTAGCGGGGGCCCGAAGAAGCACAGATACGCAGTATTTT.

This chain connects TRBV2 to TRBJ2-1; possibly TRBD1 for D (5 bases). The CDR3 has 16 amino acids. V gave up 3 bases and J gave up 5 bases, with 17 bases separating them. From germline, CDR1 is SNHLY and CDR2 FYNNEI. CDR3: CASSELTEFVNNEQFF. CDR3 DNA sequence: TGTGCCAGCAGTGAGTTGACAGAATTTGTTAACAATGAGCAGTTCTTC.

This clonotype showed up just a few times. The chain joins TRBV10-3 to TRBJ2-7; 14 nucleotides align to TRBD2. Germline lookup yields CDR1 ENHRY and CDR2 SYGVKD. This CDR3 region has 15 residues. Trimming took 6 bases from V and 2 from J; bases not matched to a gene: 3. CDR3 in DNA: TGTGCCATCAGCAGACTAGCGGGAGGGACCTACGAGCAGTACTTC. Protein: CAISRLAGGTYEQYF.

The chain combines TRBV7-8 with TRBJ2-1, with 7 bases matching TRBD2. The last part of the DNA fits TRBJ2-7 better; the J call may be wrong. Germline V gene data show CDR1 as SGHVS and CDR2 as FQNEAQ. This CDR3 is 15 amino acids long. The CDR3 region is CASSPAGSTYNEQYF. The DNA for the CDR3 is TGTGCCAGCAGCCCAGCGGGGTCTACCTACAATGAGCAGTACTTC.

This clonotype has only one observation. This chain connects TRBV29-1 to TRBJ2-4, with D possibly TRBD1 on 5 matching bases. The end of the DNA is better explained by TRBJ2-7, so the J call may be wrong. The CDR3 sequence is 13 residues long. Germline CDR1 and CDR2: SQVTM and ANQGSEA. CDR3 coding DNA: TGCAGCGTTGTACAGGACGGCTCCTACGAGCAGTACTTC. It is translated as CSVVQDGSYEQYF.

The J gene is TRBJ1-5, the V gene TRBV6-5; TRBD2 might be the D (7 bases). The J call could be wrong; TRBJ2-3 is a better fit for the DNA end. Germline V gives CDR1 MNHEY, CDR2 SVGAGI. The CDR3 is 14 residues long. Written as DNA, the CDR3 is TGTGCCAGCAGTCGGGCGGGGGCTAATCAGCCCCAGTATTTT. It encodes CASSRAGANQPQYF.

V usage is TRBV4-1 and J usage is TRBJ2-1; no clear D. Germline loops: CDR1 MGHRA, CDR2 YSYEKL. The CDR3 has 15 residues. Trimming took off 4 bases at V and 0 bases at J, with 10 bases between the two ends. The CDR3 sequence: CASSPPHSSYNEQFF. The CDR3 nucleotides read TGCGCCAGCAGCCCCCCTCACAGCTCCTACAATGAGCAGTTCTTC.

This clonotype was recorded once. The V gene is TRBV12-3 or TRBV12-4, the J gene TRBJ2-1; the D gene is possibly TRBD2 (5 bases). Trimming stripped 5 bases from V and 0 bases from J, with 23 bases between. The CDR3 contains 19 residues. The CDR3 loop is CASSLETDFLSSSYNEQFF. As DNA, the CDR3 is TGTGCCAGCAGTCTCGAGACGGACTTCCTTAGTAGCTCCTACAATGAGCAGTTCTTC.

CDR3 region: CASSAEDGSPLHF. The CDR3 DNA follows: TGTGCCAGCAGTGCAGAAGACGGGTCACCCCTCCACTTT. This sequence joins TRBV6-5 and TRBJ1-6; D unresolved. Trimming removed 5 bases at V and 10 bases at J, with 12 bases between. The CDR3 is 13 residues long. Germline CDR1 and CDR2: MNHEY and SVGAGI.

The J gene is TRBJ1-1, the V gene TRBV19; a weak D match, TRBD1 (6 bases). CDR1 is LNHDA and CDR2 is SQIVND in the germline V gene (reference sequence). The CDR3 covers 15 residues. Trimming removed 6 bases from V and 1 base from J, with 15 bases in between. CDR3 sequence reads: CASRNRQAANTEAFF. The CDR3 DNA sequence: TGTGCCAGTAGAAACAGACAGGCGGCGAACACTGAAGCTTTCTTT.

The rearrangement links TRBV20-1 to TRBJ2-1; TRBD1 is a possible D gene (6 bases). V was trimmed by 6 bases and J by 8 bases, leaving 8 bases between them. The CDR3 contains 10 residues. Per the germline V gene, CDR1 is DFQATT and CDR2 is SNEGSKA (reference sequence). The CDR3 nucleotides read TGCAGTGCCCCAGGGGATGAGCAGTTCTTC. Encoded protein: CSAPGDEQFF.

CDR3 protein: CASSPLDSALGTEAFF. For the CDR3, the DNA is TGTGCCAGCAGCCCACTGGACAGTGCCCTCGGGACTGAAGCTTTCTTT. The chain links TRBV12-3 or TRBV12-4 to TRBJ1-1, with D possibly TRBD1 on 6 matching bases. This CDR3 has 16 residues. V lost 6 bases and J lost 5, with 22 bases in between.

The rearrangement uses TRBV7-2 and TRBJ2-4; D is ambiguous. Trimming cost V 5 bases and J 0 bases, with 8 bases left between them. The CDR3 covers 14 residues. Germline V CDR1 and CDR2: SGHTA, FQGNSA. CDR3 residues: CASSHGGAKNIQYF. CDR3 coding DNA: TGTGCCAGCAGCCATGGTGGAGCCAAAAACATTCAGTACTTC.

The chain employs TRBV28 and TRBJ2-4, with 11 bases that match TRBD2. Germline V gene sequence: CDR1 MDHEN, CDR2 SYDVKM. The CDR3 totals 14 residues. With 4 bases clipped from V and 5 bases from J, the junction kept 1 base outside the gene matches. CDR3 sequence (DNA): TGTGCCAGCAGTTCACTAGCGGGGGAAAACATTCAGTACTTC. Its protein is CASSSLAGENIQYF.